This T cell receptor beta chain was recovered during a study of T cells in localized non-small cell lung cancer. Method: immunoSEQ multiplex PCR; TCRdb's copy keeps in-frame clones and lacks some. The data show tens of thousands of clones, approximately 87% seen once. The CDR3 length is 15 residues. V lost 0 bases, J lost 8 bases, and 5 bases stayed unmatched. From germline, CDR1 is LNHDA and CDR2 SQIVND (reference sequence). Study results and limitations: Heterogeneity remains possible because sequencing was limited to only one tumor region. Adjacent lung tissue had a median about 57 of the top 100 clones found in the tumor. Among blood samples, higher T cell density accompanied longer overall survival. Tumor trailed uninvolved adjacent lung in T cell clonality, which peaked there.

Comment on this clone: Its antigen is as yet unknown.

The TCR comes from a male donor older than 55 with stage III squamous cell lung carcinoma. The chain is built from TRBV19 and TRBJ2-1; 9 nucleotides match TRBD2. Sequenced here: peripheral blood, sampled before any cancer treatment. The CDR3 region is CASSIESSGEDEQFF. The CDR3 DNA reads as TGTGCCAGTAGTATAGAATCTAGCGGGGAGGATGAGCAGTTCTTC.